These 14 T cell receptor beta chains originate from one sample sequenced in a study of T cell responses to AZD1222 COVID-19 vaccine. Profiled with immunoSEQ multiplex PCR; TCRdb holds only in-frame clones, not every one. The sample holds approximately 77,000 clones, around 90% seen once. Sequencing was performed on peripheral blood, taken on day 0 of MenACWY control vaccination. The receptors originated from an adult in good health.

This clone was found once. The CDR3: CASSPLAGEADEQFF. CDR3 sequence (DNA): TGCGCCAGCAGCCCACTAGCGGGAGAGGCGGATGAGCAGTTCTTC. V gene TRBV5-1 combines with J gene TRBJ2-1; 11 nucleotides agree with TRBD2. Germline trimming cut 4 bases from V and 8 bases from J; bases unmatched to any gene: 8. CDR1 and CDR2 (germline): SGHRS, YFSETQ. The CDR3 is 15 amino acids.

This clone appeared a single time. The chain has TRBV10-3 and TRBJ2-5; TRBD1 matches 9 bases. CDR1 and CDR2 from the germline V gene are ENHRY and SYGVKD. Germline trimming cut 3 bases from V and 5 bases from J; bases unmatched to any gene: 10. This CDR3 has 16 residues. The CDR3, as DNA: TGTGCCATCAGTGAAGCCACAGGGGGCATAGGGGAGACCCAGTACTTC. This translates into CAISEATGGIGETQYF.

The rearrangement uses TRBV18 and TRBJ1-4; tentatively, D is TRBD1 (6 bases). From germline, CDR1 is KGHSH and CDR2 LQKENI. V was cut by 3 bases and J by 7 bases, with 18 bases left in between. This CDR3 has 16 amino acids. For the CDR3, the DNA is TGTGCCAGCTCACCGACTCCCCCTACAGGGATTGAAAAACTGTTTTTT. It specifies CASSPTPPTGIEKLFF. The full variable domain, with the rest looked up from reference TRBV18 and TRBJ1-4, is NAGVMQNPRHLVRRRGQEARLRCSPMKGHSHVYWYRQLPEEGLKFMVYLQKENIIDESGMPKERFSAEFPKEGPSILRIQQVVRGDSAAYFCASSPTPPTGIEKLFFGSGTQLSVL.

The chain combines TRBV2 with TRBJ1-6; 9 nucleotides line up with TRBD1. This CDR3 region has 15 residues. Germline V CDR1 and CDR2: SNHLY, FYNNEI. Germline trimming cut 4 bases from V and 8 bases from J; bases unmatched to any gene: 6. DNA of the CDR3: TGTGCCAGCAGTGGCTTGAGGACAGGGGATTCACCCCTCCACTTT. It is translated as CASSGLRTGDSPLHF. The full variable domain, rest sourced from reference TRBV2 and TRBJ1-6, is EPEVTQTPSHQVTQMGQEVILRCVPISNHLYFYWYRQILGQKVEFLVSFYNNEISEKSEIFDDQFSVERPDGSNFTLKIRSTKLEDSAMYFCASSGLRTGDSPLHFGNGTRLTVT.

This chain connects TRBV21-1 to TRBJ2-7; the table calls TRBD2, which could not be checked here. TRBV21-1 corresponds to a pseudogene. The CDR3 is 17 residues long. This CDR3 is CASSKGPRTSGRGEQYF. DNA of the CDR3: TGTGCCAGCAGCAAAGGTCCAAGGACTAGCGGGAGGGGTGAGCAGTACTTC.

The chain combines TRBV7-2 with TRBJ1-3; 8 nucleotides agree with TRBD1. Germline V CDR1 and CDR2: SGHTA, FQGNSA. Trimming at V came to 5 bases and at J to 16 bases, leaving 16 bases not matched to a gene. This CDR3 contains 14 residues. The CDR3 DNA follows: TGTGCCAGCAGCGCAGGACAGGGTCATATCAATACCTATTTT. Translating it yields CASSAGQGHINTYF.

The chain carries TRBV4-3 and TRBJ1-1; possibly TRBD1 for D (6 bases). The germline V and J ends were trimmed by 0 bases and 4 bases, with 12 bases remaining between them. CDR1 LGHNA and CDR2 YSLEER come from the germline V gene. CDR3 length: 15 residues. The CDR3 DNA reads as TGCGCCAGCAGCCAAGATTGGTCCAGGGGCACTGAAGCTTTCTTT. Translated, it gives CASSQDWSRGTEAFF.

The chain combines TRBV9 with TRBJ2-1; D is ambiguous. V lost 2 bases and J 6 bases, leaving 15 bases between the germline ends. This CDR3 contains 15 residues. The germline CDR1 and CDR2 sequences are SGDLS and YYNGEE. For the CDR3, the DNA is TGTGCCAGCAGCGTGGCAGACCTCTTTTTCAATGAGCAGTTCTTC. Translated: CASSVADLFFNEQFF.

The chain combines TRBV24-1 with TRBJ2-7, with D perhaps matching TRBD1 (5 bases). This CDR3 has 14 amino acids. Trimming removed 4 bases at V and 5 bases at J, with 14 bases between. Germline V lookup: CDR1 KGHDR, CDR2 SFDVKD. CDR3 protein: CATSEGNRLDEQYF. The CDR3 DNA follows: TGTGCCACCAGTGAAGGGAACAGGCTGGACGAGCAGTACTTC.

The rearrangement joins TRBV19 to TRBJ2-7; D not resolved. This CDR3 contains 15 residues. V lost 8 bases, J lost 4 bases, and 21 bases lay in between. Germline lookup yields CDR1 LNHDA and CDR2 SQIVND (reference sequence). For the CDR3, the DNA is TGTGCCAGTTCCTCTGGGAATGGTTTCTCGTACGAGCAGTACTTC. The encoded protein is CASSSGNGFSYEQYF.

Details on this clone: One end of the junction fails to match germline, which may point to a read error. The chain joins TRBV7-3 to TRBJ2-1, with 12 bases fitting TRBD2. Germline V gives CDR1 SGHTA, CDR2 FQGTGA. The CDR3 is made up of 18 amino acids. CDR3 nucleotides: TGTGCCAGCAGCTTACGGGAGGGACTAGCGGGCCCACCAGCCGAGCGGTTCTTC. It encodes CASSLREGLAGPPAERFF.

The rearrangement joins TRBV19 to TRBJ2-7; 7 bases line up with TRBD1. The CDR3 has 15 residues. After removal of 4 bases from V and 1 base from J, the junction contained 7 bases not matched to a gene. CDR1 and CDR2 from the germline V gene are LNHDA and SQIVND (reference sequence). This chain's CDR3 is CASSKGAVLSYEQYF. DNA for the CDR3: TGTGCCAGTAGTAAGGGGGCTGTACTTTCCTACGAGCAGTACTTC.

The rearrangement joins TRBV6-6 to TRBJ2-5, with unresolved D. The V end was cut by 6 bases, the J end by 0 bases, with 2 bases between. Per the germline V gene, CDR1 is MNHNY and CDR2 is SVGAGI (reference sequence). The CDR3 is 11 amino acids. Here the CDR3 reads CASSHQETQYF. CDR3 nucleotide sequence: TGTGCCAGCAGCCACCAAGAGACCCAGTACTTC.

The V gene is TRBV7-9, the J gene TRBJ1-4, with 8 nucleotides matching TRBD1. The CDR3 length is 18 residues. Germline values: CDR1 SEHNR, CDR2 FQNEAQ (reference sequence). Germline trimming cut 3 bases from V and 0 bases from J; bases unmatched to any gene: 9. This CDR3 reads CASSLVRTGFATNEKLFF. The CDR3 DNA follows: TGTGCCAGCAGCTTGGTGAGGACAGGGTTTGCAACTAATGAAAAACTGTTTTTT. Filled out from reference TRBV7-9 and TRBJ1-4, the complete variable domain reads DTGVSQNPRHKITKRGQNVTFRCDPISEHNRLYWYRQTLGQGPEFLTYFQNEAQLEKSRLLSDRFSAERPKGSFSTLEIQRTEQGDSAMYLCASSLVRTGFATNEKLFFGSGTQLSVL.